The clone carrying this T cell receptor (beta chain) appeared once. Seattle patient enrollment occurred during active infection, with longitudinal follow-up thereafter. The data originate from a study of blood T cell repertoires in COVID-19. Study context: Samples representing acute and convalescent COVID-19 were sourced from the United States, Italy and Spain. T cells, B-cell-depleted T cells, or PBMCs supplied cDNA or gDNA.

As handled by the study authors: Reference gene primer amplification yielded estimated nucleated cell counts. Produced via immunoSEQ multiplex PCR; TCRdb's table is partial and in-frame only. Clone size and V and J calls were adopted from that table, with D and trimming inferred from the DNA. The data show approximately 170,000 clones, approximately 84% seen once. The J segment lost 1 base and the V segment lost 5 bases, leaving 8 bases of the junction unmatched. CDR1 and CDR2 from the germline V gene are KGHSH and LQKENI. This CDR3 comprises 16 residues. The sequencing input was peripheral blood. The chain carries TRBV18 and TRBJ2-3; the match to TRBD2 covers 8 bases. The clonotype comes from a woman of 80 years or more with COVID-19, enrolled during active disease. CDR3 DNA: TGTGCCAGCTCATCTCCAGCGGGGGCCGGCACAGATACGCAGTATTTT. It encodes CASSSPAGAGTDTQYF.